The clone carrying this T cell receptor (beta chain) has more than one count but fewer than ten. Its antigen is still unknown. With 60 Vbeta and 13 Jbeta primers, the PCR was carried out. Profiling relied on immunoSEQ multiplex PCR, and the TCRdb table lists in-frame clones only, not all of them. The sample lists approximately 100,000 clones, more than 60% seen once, with about 2.5% in the top ten. This sample is part of a study of cytomegalovirus exposure and HLA in healthy donors. Study-level results: Reported results showed that the classifier diagnosed cytomegalovirus status with high specificity and sensitivity.

The CDR3 spans 13 residues. The germline CDR1 and CDR2 sequences are SNHLY and FYNNEI. Trimming took off 7 bases at V and 7 bases at J, with 16 bases between the two ends. The TCR originated in a man aged 40-49 years in good health and CMV-seronegative. Sample: PBMCs. V and J are TRBV2 and TRBJ1-1; D ambiguous. The CDR3 loop is CASKLLNGVEAFF. The CDR3 nucleotides read TGTGCCAGCAAGTTGCTAAACGGGGTTGAAGCTTTCTTT.